Shown below are 13 T cell receptor beta chains from a single sample sequenced in a study of graft-versus-host responses after intestinal transplantation. These receptors' antigens are unknown. Only in-frame clones appear in the TCRdb table, and some are missing; sequencing was by immunoSEQ multiplex PCR. Among tens of thousands of clones, about 80% were seen once, and the ten largest hold more than 15%. The sample consisted of unstimulated CD8+ T cells sorted from spleen or lymph node cells, taken before intestinal transplant. These receptors all come from a human donor who received an intestinal transplant.

The V call is TRBV7-8, the J call TRBJ1-4, with D maybe TRBD1 (5 bases). This CDR3 spans 12 amino acids. Germline CDR1 is SGHVS and CDR2 is FQNEAQ. V was clipped by 0 bases and J by 14 bases, with 10 bases between them. The CDR3 region is CASSLAPGWLFF. The CDR3 DNA sequence: TGTGCCAGCAGCTTAGCCCCAGGGTGGCTGTTTTTT.

The J gene is TRBJ2-7, the V gene TRBV6-5, with 8 nucleotides matching TRBD1. Looked up from germline, CDR1 is MNHEY and CDR2 is SVGAGI. V was clipped by 7 bases and J by 3 bases; unmatched bases: 11. CDR3 size: 15 residues. For the CDR3, the DNA is TGTGCCAGCAATGAGGGGCAGGGGGCACTCTACGAGCAGTACTTC. Amino acid sequence: CASNEGQGALYEQYF.

The chain combines TRBV4-1 with TRBJ2-7, with 9 nucleotides matching TRBD2. The CDR3 has 18 residues. CDR1 MGHRA and CDR2 YSYEKL come from the germline V gene. Losses at the gene ends were 3 bases for V and 3 bases for J; bases not matched to a gene: 15. Here the CDR3 DNA reads TGCGCCAGCAGCCACCTCCCAGCGACTAGCGGAGATGGCTACGAGCAGTACTTC. Translating gives CASSHLPATSGDGYEQYF.

The genes are TRBV7-6 and TRBJ2-3; D might be TRBD1 (5 bases). This CDR3 is built from 16 residues. Trimming removed 6 bases from V and 14 bases from J, with 30 bases in between. Germline V CDR1 and CDR2: SGHVS, FNYEAQ. CDR3 DNA sequence: TGTGCCAGCAGTCCTGGCGCGACAGAACTGCAGATACGCACGTATTTT. Protein product: CASSPGATELQIRTYF.

The chain couples TRBV5-1 to TRBJ1-1; D is unclear. V dropped 4 bases and J dropped 0 bases, with 25 bases sitting between them. Germline loops: CDR1 SGHRS, CDR2 YFSETQ. The CDR3 totals 19 residues. The CDR3 nucleotides are TGCGCCAGCAGCCCCGGGAGGCCTGCCTGGACGGATATGAACACTGAAGCTTTCTTT. This encodes CASSPGRPAWTDMNTEAFF.

The V call is TRBV5-1, the J call TRBJ2-3; D unclear. CDR3 length equals 13 residues. The V end lost 2 bases, the J end lost 2 bases, and 6 bases lay between the germline ends. CDR1 and CDR2 from the germline V gene are SGHRS and YFSETQ. The DNA of the CDR3 is TGCGCCAGCAGCTTCCTCTACACAGATACGCAGTATTTT. Its protein is CASSFLYTDTQYF.

The V and J genes are TRBV15 and TRBJ1-1; the D is unclear. The V gene's germline CDR1 is LNHNV and CDR2 YYDKDF (reference sequence). Trimming left V 5 bases short and J 1 base short, with 14 bases between. This CDR3 spans 15 amino acids. Here the CDR3 DNA reads TGTGCCACCAGCTCTTCCCCGGGGTCGAACACTGAAGCTTTCTTT. Protein product: CATSSSPGSNTEAFF. Combining the CDR3 with reference TRBV15 and TRBJ1-1 gives the whole variable domain DAMVIQNPRYQVTQFGKPVTLSCSQTLNHNVMYWYQQKSSQAPKLLFHYYDKDFNNEADTPDNFQSRRPNTSFCFLDIRSPGLGDTAMYLCATSSSPGSNTEAFFGQGTRLTVV.

This clone has a single count. The J gene is TRBJ1-1, the V gene TRBV12-5; 8 positions match TRBD1. CDR1 is LGHNT and CDR2 is FRNRAP in the germline V gene. This CDR3 has 15 amino acids. Trimming took 0 bases from V and 5 from J; bases not matched to a gene: 5. CDR3 nucleotide sequence: TGTGCTAGTGGTTTGGTGCGGACAGGGCGGACTGAAGCTTTCTTT. It yields the protein CASGLVRTGRTEAFF. Based on the CDR3 plus reference TRBV12-5 and TRBJ1-1, the full variable domain is DARVTQTPRHKVTEMGQEVTMRCQPILGHNTVFWYRQTMMQGLELLAYFRNRAPLDDSGMPKDRFSAEMPDATLATLKIQPSEPRDSAVYFCASGLVRTGRTEAFFGQGTRLTVV.

The CDR3 sequence is CASSGLAGVADTQYF. The CDR3 nucleotides read TGTGCCAGTAGTGGACTAGCGGGAGTGGCAGATACGCAGTATTTT. The chain joins TRBV19 to TRBJ2-3; TRBD2 matches at 13 bases. The V segment lost 5 bases and the J segment 4 bases; nucleotides outside the gene matches: 3. This CDR3 comprises 15 residues. CDR1 and CDR2 (germline): LNHDA, SQIVND (reference sequence).

The genes are TRBV4-1 and TRBJ1-5, with D unresolved. Trimming left V 0 bases short and J 0 bases short, with 9 bases between. Per the germline V gene, CDR1 is MGHRA and CDR2 is YSYEKL. This CDR3 is 16 amino acids long. CDR3 bases: TGCGCCAGCAGCCAAGAGGGCCTTCGTAGCAATCAGCCCCAGCATTTT. It codes for CASSQEGLRSNQPQHF.

The table lists this clone with a count of one. The chain recombines TRBV21-1 with TRBJ2-6; the D call of TRBD2 is as the table states it, not checked on the DNA. TRBV21-1 constitutes a pseudogene. CDR3 length: 18 residues. The CDR3 nucleotides are TGTGCCAGCAGCATCCGAGGCCGCGCAATCTCTGGGGCCAACGTCCTGACTTTC. Encoded protein: CASSIRGRAISGANVLTF.

The rearrangement links TRBV7-8 to TRBJ2-7, with a possible D match to TRBD1 (5 bases). CDR1 is SGHVS and CDR2 is FQNEAQ in the germline V gene. The V and J ends lost 5 bases and 9 bases respectively, with 35 bases between them. The CDR3 is made up of 19 amino acids. CDR3 in amino acids: CASSLKGKERRPTRGLQYF. The CDR3 DNA reads TGTGCCAGCAGCCTAAAGGGGAAGGAACGGAGACCTACGAGAGGATTGCAGTACTTC.

V gene TRBV7-8 combines with J gene TRBJ2-7; the D is unclear. The CDR3 contains 14 residues. CDR1 is SGHVS and CDR2 is FQNEAQ in the germline V gene. V lost 1 base to trimming and J lost 1 base, with 8 bases between them. This chain's CDR3 is CASSLVHRSYEQYF. CDR3 DNA sequence: TGTGCCAGCAGCTTAGTTCACAGATCCTACGAGCAGTACTTC.